Sequencing of this TCR beta chain was carried out in a study of cytotoxic CD8 clonotypes in ibrutinib-treated CLL. Study in general: Response specimens were obtained following a median treatment duration of around 12 months, with a range of 6 to 36. The study's findings and limits: Clonality went higher at ibrutinib response and then dropped back toward baseline at progression. Treatment left the uncommon public clonotypes either contracted or stable in frequency.

Depths of 1 in 200,000 to 1 in 1 million T cells were the sequencing target. The protocol was immunoSEQ multiplex PCR, while the TCRdb copy is restricted to in-frame clones and leaves out a portion. In the table there are under 300,000 clones, 70% of which are singletons. Note on this clone: Its specificity is not known.

The receptor was derived from a human donor with chronic lymphocytic leukemia. Material: PBMCs, obtained after 24 months of ibrutinib treatment.

Here the CDR3 reads CASSVEASGSFGEQFF. The DNA of the CDR3 is TGTGCCAGCAGCGTAGAGGCTAGCGGGAGTTTTGGTGAGCAGTTCTTC. J is TRBJ2-1 and V is TRBV9; 10 nucleotides align to TRBD2. Germline CDR1 SGDLS, CDR2 YYNGEE. The CDR3 contains 16 residues. J gave up 9 bases and V 0 bases, and 9 bases lay outside the gene matches.